A selection of T cell receptor beta chains follows, all from one sample in a study of T cell repertoires in cytomegalovirus infection. TCRdb re-derived calls from the reads in MiXCR, one entry per CDR3 protein. The sample consists of about a million distinct CDR3 sequences, around 31% of them appearing once. These receptors have no known antigen. The sample in question was cultured CD8+ T cells from PBMCs, obtained from culture after CMV antigen stimulation. The receptors shown here come from a human donor in good health (CMV status not recorded). Some clones in this sample may be carry-over from other donors' samples. CDR3s include the opening cysteine and the closing phenylalanine or tryptophan. A D gene is named only where the DNA matches it firmly. Only some rows state a clone size, as once, few, many or a class for expanded clones.

CASCLRDRGKAGELFF,TGTGCCAGCTGCCTCCGGGACAGGGGGAAAGCCGGGGAGCTGTTTTTT,NA,TRBV11-2,TRBJ2-2,TRBD1
CAVGTAITDTQYF,TGCGCCGTCGGGACAGCCATCACAGATACGCAGTATTTT,NA,TRBV4-1,TRBJ2-3,TRBD1
CASSLTLAGGLYNEQFF,TGTGCCAGCAGCTTAACTCTAGCGGGGGGGCTTTACAATGAGCAGTTCTTC,many,TRBV7-6,TRBJ2-1,TRBD2
CASSSISSFHTF,TGTGCCAGCAGCTCCATCTCAAGCTTCCACACCTTC,many,TRBV7-8,TRBJ1-2,NA
CASSHHPGRGSPLHF,TGTGCCAGCAGTCATCATCCCGGTCGTGGTTCACCCCTCCACTTT,NA,TRBV25-1,TRBJ1-6,NA
CASSRTGIESNEQFF,TGTGCCAGCAGCCGGACAGGTATTGAAAGCAATGAGCAGTTCTTC,few,TRBV7-2,TRBJ2-1,TRBD1
CSASEFLAGAYEQYF,TGCAGTGCTAGCGAGTTTCTAGCGGGGGCTTACGAGCAGTACTTC,NA,TRBV20-1,TRBJ2-7,TRBD2
CASSWSGRGDEQYF,TGTGCCAGCAGTTGGTCCGGGAGAGGGGACGAGCAGTACTTC,few,TRBV27,TRBJ2-7,NA
CASSPRLTSYNEQFF,TGTGCCAGCAGCCCGCGACTGACCTCCTACAATGAGCAGTTCTTC,few,TRBV9,TRBJ2-1,NA
CASSLGLTTLNEQFF,TGTGCCAGCAGCTTAGGACTGACGACCTTAAATGAGCAGTTCTTC,NA,TRBV7-9,TRBJ2-1,NA
CASSPGLAGGWNIQYF,TGTGCCAGCAGTCCGGGACTAGCGGGGGGTTGGAACATTCAGTACTTC,NA,TRBV27,TRBJ2-4,TRBD2
CASSYTSNLGGYTF,TGTGCCAGCAGTTACACGTCCAACCTGGGTGGCTACACCTTC,few,TRBV6-5,TRBJ1-2,NA
CASSFHPGQGVGSPLHF,TGTGCCAGCAGTTTCCATCCGGGACAGGGGGTCGGTTCACCCCTCCACTTT,few,TRBV12-3/TRBV12-4,TRBJ1-6,TRBD1
CASSGRQGSMNTEAFF,TGTGCCAGCAGCGGCCGACAGGGATCCATGAACACTGAAGCTTTCTTT,many,TRBV7-6,TRBJ1-1,TRBD1
CASSQVWGGARNEQFF,TGTGCCAGCAGCCAAGTCTGGGGGGGGGCGAGAAATGAGCAGTTCTTC,once,TRBV4-2,TRBJ2-1,NA
CASSYSAGSLGYYGYTF,TGTGCCAGCAGTTACTCAGCGGGCAGCCTAGGGTACTATGGCTACACCTTC,NA,TRBV6-5,TRBJ1-2,NA
CATSTWTGGRDTQYF,TGTGCCACCAGCACCTGGACAGGGGGCAGAGATACGCAGTATTTT,NA,TRBV15,TRBJ2-3,TRBD1
CASAGQGARTEAFF,TGCGCCAGCGCGGGACAGGGGGCGCGCACTGAAGCTTTCTTT,NA,TRBV10-2,TRBJ1-1,TRBD1
CASSLGGLGEQYF,TGTGCCAGCAGCTTAGGGGGGCTAGGCGAGCAGTACTTC,few,TRBV7-6,TRBJ2-7,NA
CASSDGQVYGYTF,TGTGCCAGCAGTGATGGACAGGTTTATGGCTACACCTTC,NA,TRBV27,TRBJ1-2,TRBD1
CASSQERPRDGPWHNGYTF,TGCGCCAGCAGCCAAGAAAGGCCCCGGGACGGACCCTGGCATAATGGCTACACCTTC,NA,TRBV4-1,TRBJ1-2,NA
CASNPRTSGGTGELFF,TGTGCCAGCAACCCACGGACTAGCGGGGGCACCGGGGAGCTGTTTTTT,NA,TRBV7-6,TRBJ2-2,TRBD2
CASSYSDLGLDYGYTF,TGTGCCAGCAGTTACTCGGACCTAGGCCTCGACTATGGCTACACCTTC,NA,TRBV6-6,TRBJ1-2,NA
CASSPTGSRANVLTF,TGTGCCAGCAGCCCCACAGGGTCGAGGGCCAACGTCCTGACTTTC,NA,TRBV9,TRBJ2-6,NA
CASSFYGPDTQYF,TGTGCCAGCAGTTTTTACGGACCAGATACGCAGTATTTT,NA,TRBV27,TRBJ2-3,NA
CAINEGGGEQYF,TGTGCCATCAATGAAGGGGGGGGGGAGCAGTACTTC,NA,TRBV10-3,TRBJ2-7,NA
CANINGGAPRNTIYF,TGTGCCAACATAAATGGTGGGGCGCCGAGAAACACCATATATTTT,NA,TRBV12-3/TRBV12-4,TRBJ1-3,NA
CASSLLANQETQYF,TGTGCCAGCAGTTTACTAGCGAACCAAGAGACCCAGTACTTC,once,TRBV12-3/TRBV12-4,TRBJ2-5,NA
CASSSGGAPSEAFF,TGTGCCAGTTCCTCGGGGGGCGCCCCCTCAGAAGCTTTCTTT,NA,TRBV19,TRBJ1-1,NA
CASSLYWDQKGQPQHF,TGTGCCAGCAGTTTATACTGGGACCAGAAAGGTCAGCCCCAGCATTTT,many,TRBV12-3/TRBV12-4,TRBJ1-5,NA
CASSDSDRGGKAYEQYF,TGTGCCAGCAGTGACTCGGACAGGGGTGGTAAGGCTTACGAGCAGTACTTC,NA,TRBV25-1,TRBJ2-7,TRBD1
CASSEGLHTDTQYF,TGTGCCAGCAGTGAAGGTCTACACACAGATACGCAGTATTTT,few,TRBV6-1,TRBJ2-3,NA
CASSLAGGPSEQFF,TGTGCCAGCAGTTTAGCGGGGGGGCCTTCTGAGCAGTTCTTC,few,TRBV12-3/TRBV12-4,TRBJ2-1,NA
CASSSGLAGGSSYNEQFF,TGTGCCAGCAGCTCGGGACTAGCGGGGGGGAGCTCCTACAATGAGCAGTTCTTC,NA,TRBV7-9,TRBJ2-1,TRBD2
CASSEDRRLAGDNFRYEQYF,TGTGCCAGCAGTGAGGACCGCAGACTAGCGGGGGACAACTTTAGATACGAGCAGTACTTC,NA,TRBV6-1,TRBJ2-7,TRBD2
CASSQDLTEAFF,TGTGCCAGCAGCCAAGATCTTACTGAAGCTTTCTTT,few,TRBV4-2,TRBJ1-1,NA
CASIKVFLNTEAFF,TGTGCCAGCATTAAGGTTTTTTTGAACACTGAAGCTTTCTTT,few,TRBV6-6,TRBJ1-1,NA
CASSERLEHTDTQYF,TGTGCCAGCAGTGAACGTCTAGAACACACAGATACGCAGTATTTT,NA,TRBV2,TRBJ2-3,NA
CASSVDRGQNIQYF,TGTGCCAGCAGCGTAGACAGGGGACAAAACATTCAGTACTTC,NA,TRBV9,TRBJ2-4,TRBD1
CASSVSPLAVSTDTQYF,TGTGCCAGCAGCGTAAGCCCGCTAGCGGTTAGCACAGATACGCAGTATTTT,NA,TRBV9,TRBJ2-3,TRBD2
CASRSTSGGAAYNEQFF,TGTGCCAGTAGGTCAACTAGCGGGGGGGCAGCTTACAATGAGCAGTTCTTC,few,TRBV19,TRBJ2-1,TRBD2
CASRTGMSSYNSPLHF,TGTGCCAGCAGGACAGGGATGAGCTCCTATAATTCACCCCTCCACTTT,NA,TRBV28,TRBJ1-6,TRBD1
CANSLYTEAFF,TGTGCCAACAGCTTGTACACTGAAGCTTTCTTT,NA,TRBV7-9,TRBJ1-1,NA